The present T cell receptor beta chain was sequenced within a study of OX40 agonist ivuxolimab in advanced cancers. Study-level findings and limits: At doses 0.1 to 3.0 mg/kg, CD4+ and CD8+ clones expanded.

This clone was seen just once. What it binds is unknown. Sequencing was performed with immunoSEQ multiplex PCR; in TCRdb, only in-frame clones are kept and a portion is missing. The table lists 20,000 to 25,000 clones, less than 90% of them singletons. The CDR3 consists of 15 residues. The V end lost 5 bases, the J end lost 2 bases, and 17 bases lay between the germline ends. From germline, CDR1 is SGDLS and CDR2 YYNGEE. J is TRBJ2-7 and V is TRBV9, with a tentative D call TRBD2 (6 bases). The receptor was isolated from an adult with an advanced solid tumor such as melanoma, head and neck, liver or kidney cancer. The sequencing here drew on CD4+ or CD8+ T cells sorted from blood, taken in a trial of the OX40 agonist ivuxolimab. The CDR3 DNA reads TGTGCCAGCAGTGGTGGGGACTCCGCGACCTACGAGCAGTACTTC. It translates to CASSGGDSATYEQYF. Filled out from reference TRBV9 and TRBJ2-7, the complete variable domain reads DSGVTQTPKHLITATGQRVTLRCSPRSGDLSVYWYQQSLDQGLQFLIQYYNGEERAKGNILERFSAQQFPDLHSELNLSSLELGDSALYFCASSGGDSATYEQYFGPGTRLTVT.